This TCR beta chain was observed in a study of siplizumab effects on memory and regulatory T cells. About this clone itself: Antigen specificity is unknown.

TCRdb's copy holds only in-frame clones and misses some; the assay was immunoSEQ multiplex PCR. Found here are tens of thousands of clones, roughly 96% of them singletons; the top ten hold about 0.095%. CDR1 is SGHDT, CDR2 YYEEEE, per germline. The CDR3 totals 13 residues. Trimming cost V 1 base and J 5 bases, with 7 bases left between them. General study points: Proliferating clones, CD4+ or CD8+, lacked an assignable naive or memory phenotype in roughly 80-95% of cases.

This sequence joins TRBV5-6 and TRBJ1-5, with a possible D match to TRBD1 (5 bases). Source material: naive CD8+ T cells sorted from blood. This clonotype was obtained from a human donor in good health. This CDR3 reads CASSLSGDQPQHF. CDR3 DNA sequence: TGTGCCAGCAGCTTGTCGGGGGATCAGCCCCAGCATTTT.